The TCR beta chain described here comes from a study of OX40 agonist ivuxolimab in advanced cancers. This clone was detected a few times. Trimming took off 7 bases at V and 9 bases at J, with 13 bases between the two ends. Germline CDR1 reads SNHLY; CDR2 reads FYNNEI. This CDR3 is built from 13 residues. TCRdb keeps only in-frame clones here, not all; method: immunoSEQ multiplex PCR. The table shows about 68,000 clones, with roughly 80% occurring only once. This sequence originates from an adult with an advanced solid tumor such as melanoma, head and neck, liver or kidney cancer. The V call is TRBV2, the J call TRBJ1-6; D is perhaps TRBD1 (5 bases). The input for sequencing was CD4+ or CD8+ T cells sorted from blood, taken in a trial of the OX40 agonist ivuxolimab. CDR3 nucleotide sequence: TGTGCCAGCAAGGAGACAGAATCTTCACCCCTCCACTTT. It translates to CASKETESSPLHF.